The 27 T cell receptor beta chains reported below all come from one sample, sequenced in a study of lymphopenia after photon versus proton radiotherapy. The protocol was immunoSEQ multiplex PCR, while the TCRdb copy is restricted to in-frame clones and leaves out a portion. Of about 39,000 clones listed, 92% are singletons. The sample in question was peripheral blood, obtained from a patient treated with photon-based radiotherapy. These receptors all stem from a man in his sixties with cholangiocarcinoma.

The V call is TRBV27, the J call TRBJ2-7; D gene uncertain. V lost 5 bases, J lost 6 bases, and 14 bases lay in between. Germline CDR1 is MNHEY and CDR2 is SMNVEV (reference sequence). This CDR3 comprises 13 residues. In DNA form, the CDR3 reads TGTGCCAGCAGTAGACAAAGTTGGGGCGAGCAGTACTTC. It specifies CASSRQSWGEQYF.

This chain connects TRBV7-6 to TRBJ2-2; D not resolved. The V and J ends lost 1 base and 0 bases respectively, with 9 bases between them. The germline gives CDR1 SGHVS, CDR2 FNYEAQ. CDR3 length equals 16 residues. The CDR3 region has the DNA TGTGCCAGCAGCTTAGTCTCCAACACGAACACCGGGGAGCTGTTTTTT. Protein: CASSLVSNTNTGELFF.

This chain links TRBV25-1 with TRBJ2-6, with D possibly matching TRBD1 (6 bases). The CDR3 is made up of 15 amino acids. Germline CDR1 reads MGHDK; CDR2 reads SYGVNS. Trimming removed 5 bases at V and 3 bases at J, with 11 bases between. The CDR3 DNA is TGTGCCAGCAGTATGGGGGCTCTTGGGGCCAACGTCCTGACTTTC. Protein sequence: CASSMGALGANVLTF.

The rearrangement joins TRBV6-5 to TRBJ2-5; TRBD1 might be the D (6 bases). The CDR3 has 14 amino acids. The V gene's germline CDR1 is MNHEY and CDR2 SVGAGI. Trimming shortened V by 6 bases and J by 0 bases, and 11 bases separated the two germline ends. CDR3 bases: TGTGCCAGCAGCGTAGGACAGAACCAAGAGACCCAGTACTTC. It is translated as CASSVGQNQETQYF.

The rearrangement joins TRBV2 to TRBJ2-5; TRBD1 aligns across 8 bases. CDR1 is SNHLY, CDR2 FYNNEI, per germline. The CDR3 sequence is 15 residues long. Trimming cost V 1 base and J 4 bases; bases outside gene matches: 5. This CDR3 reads CASSEDRGWGETQYF. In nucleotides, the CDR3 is TGTGCCAGCAGTGAAGACAGGGGGTGGGGAGAGACCCAGTACTTC.

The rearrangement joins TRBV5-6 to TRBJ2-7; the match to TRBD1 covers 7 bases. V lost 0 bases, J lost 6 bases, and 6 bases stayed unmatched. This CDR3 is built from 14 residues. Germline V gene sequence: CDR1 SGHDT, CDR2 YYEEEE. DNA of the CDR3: TGTGCCAGCAGCTTGGACAGGGGAATGGGCGAGCAGTACTTC. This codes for CASSLDRGMGEQYF.

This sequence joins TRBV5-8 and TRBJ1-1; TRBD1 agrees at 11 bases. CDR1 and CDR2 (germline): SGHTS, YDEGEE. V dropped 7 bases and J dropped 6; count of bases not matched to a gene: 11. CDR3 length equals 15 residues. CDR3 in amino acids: CASPPPADRGPEAFF. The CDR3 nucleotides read TGTGCCAGCCCCCCTCCCGCGGACAGGGGGCCTGAAGCTTTCTTT.

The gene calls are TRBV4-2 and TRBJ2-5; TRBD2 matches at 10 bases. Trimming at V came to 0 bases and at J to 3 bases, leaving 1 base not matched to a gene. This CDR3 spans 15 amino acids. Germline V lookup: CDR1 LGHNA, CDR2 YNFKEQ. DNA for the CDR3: TGTGCCAGCAGCCAAGATCTAGCGGGGGAAGAGACCCAGTACTTC. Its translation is CASSQDLAGEETQYF.

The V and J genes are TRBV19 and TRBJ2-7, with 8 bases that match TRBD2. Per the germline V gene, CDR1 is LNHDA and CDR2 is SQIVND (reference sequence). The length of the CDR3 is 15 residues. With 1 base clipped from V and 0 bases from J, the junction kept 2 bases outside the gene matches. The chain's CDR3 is CASSIGLASSYEQYF. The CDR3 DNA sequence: TGTGCCAGTAGTATAGGACTAGCGAGCTCCTACGAGCAGTACTTC.

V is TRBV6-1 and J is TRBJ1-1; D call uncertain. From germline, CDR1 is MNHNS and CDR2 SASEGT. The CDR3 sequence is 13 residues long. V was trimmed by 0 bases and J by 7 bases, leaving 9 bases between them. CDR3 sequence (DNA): TGTGCCAGCAGTGAAGCCAGAGGAGGTGAAGCTTTCTTT. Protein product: CASSEARGGEAFF.

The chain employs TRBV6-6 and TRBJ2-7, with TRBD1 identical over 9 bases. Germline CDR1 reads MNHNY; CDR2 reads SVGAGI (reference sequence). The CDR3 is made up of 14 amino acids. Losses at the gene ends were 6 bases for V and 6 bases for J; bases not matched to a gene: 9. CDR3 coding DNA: TGTGCCAGCAGGAAGGGACAGGGTAATCTCGAGCAGTACTTC. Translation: CASRKGQGNLEQYF.

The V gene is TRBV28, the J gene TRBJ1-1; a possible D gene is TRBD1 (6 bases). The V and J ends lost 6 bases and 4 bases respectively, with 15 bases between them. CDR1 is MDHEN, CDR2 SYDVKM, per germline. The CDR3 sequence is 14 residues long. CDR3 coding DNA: TGTGCCAGCAGGACCCCGGGACAATTCACTGAAGCTTTCTTT. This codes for CASRTPGQFTEAFF. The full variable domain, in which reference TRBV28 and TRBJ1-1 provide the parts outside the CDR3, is DVKVTQSSRYLVKRTGEKVFLECVQDMDHENMFWYRQDPGLGLRLIYFSYDVKMKEKGDIPEGYSVSREKKERFSLILESASTNQTSMYLCASRTPGQFTEAFFGQGTRLTVV.

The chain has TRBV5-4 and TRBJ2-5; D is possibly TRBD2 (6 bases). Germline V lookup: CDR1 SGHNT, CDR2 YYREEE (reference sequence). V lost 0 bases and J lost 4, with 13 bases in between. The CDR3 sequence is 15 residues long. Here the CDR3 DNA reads TGTGCCAGCAGCTTGGCCCCGGGGGTCGGAGAGACCCAGTACTTC. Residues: CASSLAPGVGETQYF. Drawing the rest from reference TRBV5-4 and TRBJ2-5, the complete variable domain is ETGVTQSPTHLIKTRGQQVTLRCSSQSGHNTVSWYQQALGQGPQFIFQYYREEENGRGNFPPRFSGLQFPNYSSELNVNALELDDSALYLCASSLAPGVGETQYFGPGTRLLVL.

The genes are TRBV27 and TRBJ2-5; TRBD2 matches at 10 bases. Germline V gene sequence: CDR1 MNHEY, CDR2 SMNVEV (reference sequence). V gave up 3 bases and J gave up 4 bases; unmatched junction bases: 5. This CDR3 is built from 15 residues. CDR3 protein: CASSLLAGARETQYF. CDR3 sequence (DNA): TGTGCCAGCAGTTTGCTAGCGGGAGCAAGAGAGACCCAGTACTTC.

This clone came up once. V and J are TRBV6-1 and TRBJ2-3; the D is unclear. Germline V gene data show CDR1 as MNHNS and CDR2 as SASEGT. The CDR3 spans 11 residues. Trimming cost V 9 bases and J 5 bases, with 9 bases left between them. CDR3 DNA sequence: TGTGCCAGTAGAAGAGGAGATACGCAGTATTTT. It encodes CASRRGDTQYF.

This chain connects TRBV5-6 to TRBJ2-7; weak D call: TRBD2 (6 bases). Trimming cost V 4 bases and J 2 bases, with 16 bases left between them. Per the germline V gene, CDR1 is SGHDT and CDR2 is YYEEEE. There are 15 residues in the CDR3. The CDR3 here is CASSRRVQSTYEQYF. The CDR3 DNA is TGTGCCAGCAGCCGGAGGGTACAGAGTACCTACGAGCAGTACTTC.

The CDR3 region is CASGPPQVGGEQFF. The CDR3 nucleotides are TGTGCTAGTGGTCCCCCCCAAGTTGGGGGTGAGCAGTTCTTC. The genes are TRBV12-5 and TRBJ2-1; D assignment may be TRBD1 or TRBD2 (5 bases each). There are 14 residues in the CDR3. The V end was cut by 5 bases, the J end by 9 bases, with 17 bases between. From germline, CDR1 is LGHNT and CDR2 FRNRAP.

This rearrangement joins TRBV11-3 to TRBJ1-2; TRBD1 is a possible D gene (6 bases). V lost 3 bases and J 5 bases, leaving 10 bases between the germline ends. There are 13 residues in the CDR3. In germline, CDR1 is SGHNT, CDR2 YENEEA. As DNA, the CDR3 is TGTGCCAGCAGCTTTAGTACAGGGTATGGCTACACCTTC. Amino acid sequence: CASSFSTGYGYTF.

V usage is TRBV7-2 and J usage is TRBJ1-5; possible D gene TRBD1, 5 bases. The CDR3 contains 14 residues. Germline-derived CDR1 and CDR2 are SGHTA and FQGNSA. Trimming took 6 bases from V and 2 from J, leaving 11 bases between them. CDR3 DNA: TGTGCCAGCAGACCAGGGTCGGGCAATCAGCCCCAGCATTTT. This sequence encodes CASRPGSGNQPQHF. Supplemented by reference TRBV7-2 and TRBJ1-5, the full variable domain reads GAGVSQSPSNKVTEKGKDVELRCDPISGHTALYWYRQSLGQGLEFLIYFQGNSAPDKSGLPSDRFSAERTGGSVSTLTIQRTQQEDSAVYLCASRPGSGNQPQHFGDGTRLSIL.

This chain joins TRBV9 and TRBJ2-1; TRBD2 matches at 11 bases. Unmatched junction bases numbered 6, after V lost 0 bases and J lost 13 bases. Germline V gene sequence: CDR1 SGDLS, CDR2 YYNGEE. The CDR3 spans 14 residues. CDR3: CASSVELAGETQFF. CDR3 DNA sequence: TGTGCCAGCAGCGTAGAACTAGCGGGGGAAACCCAGTTCTTC.

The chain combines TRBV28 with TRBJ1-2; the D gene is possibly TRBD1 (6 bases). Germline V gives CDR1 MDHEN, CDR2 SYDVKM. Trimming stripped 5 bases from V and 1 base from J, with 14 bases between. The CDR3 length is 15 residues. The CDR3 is CASSPNTGFNYGYTF. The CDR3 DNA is TGTGCCAGCAGTCCAAATACAGGGTTTAACTATGGCTACACCTTC.

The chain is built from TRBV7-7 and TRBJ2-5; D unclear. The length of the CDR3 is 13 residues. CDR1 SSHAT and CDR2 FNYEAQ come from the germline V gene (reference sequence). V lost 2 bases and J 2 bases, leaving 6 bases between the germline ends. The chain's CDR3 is CASSLIGQETQYF. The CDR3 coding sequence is TGTGCCAGCAGCTTAATCGGACAAGAGACCCAGTACTTC.

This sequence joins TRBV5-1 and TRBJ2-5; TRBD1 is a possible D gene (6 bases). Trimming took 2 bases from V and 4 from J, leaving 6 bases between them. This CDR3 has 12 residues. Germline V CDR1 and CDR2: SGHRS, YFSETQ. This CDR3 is CASSLQGETQYF. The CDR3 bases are TGCGCCAGCAGCTTACAGGGAGAGACCCAGTACTTC.

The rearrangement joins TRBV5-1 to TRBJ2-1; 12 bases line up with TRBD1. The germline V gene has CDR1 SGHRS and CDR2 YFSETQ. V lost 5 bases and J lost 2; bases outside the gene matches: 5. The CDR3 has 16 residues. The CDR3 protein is CASSYGTGGAYNEQFF. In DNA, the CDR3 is TGCGCCAGCAGTTATGGGACAGGGGGCGCCTACAATGAGCAGTTCTTC.

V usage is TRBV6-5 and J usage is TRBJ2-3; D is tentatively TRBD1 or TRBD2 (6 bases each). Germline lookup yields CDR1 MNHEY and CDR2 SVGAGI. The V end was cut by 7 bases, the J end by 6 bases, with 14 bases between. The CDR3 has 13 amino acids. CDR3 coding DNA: TGTGCCAGCACCAGAAGGGGGGACGATACGCAGTATTTT. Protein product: CASTRRGDDTQYF.

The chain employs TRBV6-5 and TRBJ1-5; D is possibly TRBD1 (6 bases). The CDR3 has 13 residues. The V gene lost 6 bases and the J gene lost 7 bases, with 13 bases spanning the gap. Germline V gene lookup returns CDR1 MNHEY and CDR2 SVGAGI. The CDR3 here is CASRLGGEQPQHF. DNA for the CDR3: TGTGCCAGCAGGCTTGGGGGCGAACAGCCCCAGCATTTT.

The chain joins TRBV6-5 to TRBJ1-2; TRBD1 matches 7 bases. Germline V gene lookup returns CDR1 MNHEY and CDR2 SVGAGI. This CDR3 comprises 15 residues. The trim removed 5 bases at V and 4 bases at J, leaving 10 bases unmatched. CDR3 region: CASSASGQPGYGYTF. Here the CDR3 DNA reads TGTGCCAGCAGTGCGTCGGGACAGCCTGGCTATGGCTACACCTTC.